A single sample gave rise to the 8 T cell receptor beta chains below, sequenced in a study of Graves' ophthalmopathy and Graves' hyperthyroidism. The study amplified TCR beta CDR3 regions using RNA transcripts. HTBI primers primed a first-round RT-PCR, and a second-round multiplex PCR followed. TCRdb re-derived calls from the multiplex PCR reads in MiXCR, one entry per CDR3 protein. Here the sample spans around 470,000 distinct CDR3 sequences, over 13% being singletons. The sample was blood. The receptors stem from a woman aged 30 to 39 with Graves' ophthalmopathy.

This clonotype has ten or more counts. The rearrangement links TRBV28 to TRBJ1-1; no definite D call. From germline, CDR1 is MDHEN and CDR2 SYDVKM. The CDR3 extends over 17 amino acids. With 2 bases removed from V and 1 base from J, the gap between germline ends came to 17 bases. CDR3 region: CASSLRGSWYQNTEAFF. The CDR3 DNA follows: TGTGCCAGCAGTTTACGTGGCAGTTGGTATCAGAACACTGAAGCTTTCTTT.

In its sample, this clonotype was seen many times. The V gene is TRBV4-1, the J gene TRBJ1-1; D is unresolved. V gave up 7 bases and J gave up 4 bases, with 22 bases separating them. Germline V lookup: CDR1 MGHRA, CDR2 YSYEKL. This CDR3 is 16 amino acids long. The CDR3 DNA follows: TGCGCCAGCACCCTCTCGGCAGGCACGGGATTCACTGAAGCTTTCTTT. Translating it yields CASTLSAGTGFTEAFF.

This rearrangement joins TRBV12-3 or TRBV12-4 to TRBJ2-7; D may correspond to TRBD1 or TRBD2 (5 bases each). The length of the CDR3 is 15 residues. V was shortened by 6 bases and J by 7 bases, with 22 bases between the two germline ends. CDR3 bases: TGTGCCAGCAGCTCTGGGGTGAGGGGTGTTGAGGAGCAGTACTTC. This sequence encodes CASSSGVRGVEEQYF.

The chain couples TRBV27 to TRBJ1-2; 8 bases are shared with TRBD1. The germline V gene has CDR1 MNHEY and CDR2 SMNVEV (reference sequence). This CDR3 spans 13 amino acids. J was trimmed by 7 bases and V by 10 bases; bases with no gene match: 11. The CDR3 nucleotides read TGTGCCATCAGAGGACAGGGAGTTTCTGGCTACACCTTC. It encodes CAIRGQGVSGYTF.

This clonotype was counted many times. The chain has TRBV15 and TRBJ2-2; maybe TRBD1 (5 bases). CDR3 length equals 15 residues. CDR1 and CDR2 from the germline V gene are LNHNV and YYDKDF (reference sequence). Trimming took off 0 bases at V and 7 bases at J, with 12 bases between the two ends. The CDR3 spells CATSRDLGASGELFF. DNA for the CDR3: TGTGCCACCAGCAGAGATCTAGGGGCAAGCGGGGAGCTGTTTTTT. Full variable domain (rest looked up from reference TRBV15 and TRBJ2-2): DAMVIQNPRYQVTQFGKPVTLSCSQTLNHNVMYWYQQKSSQAPKLLFHYYDKDFNNEADTPDNFQSRRPNTSFCFLDIRSPGLGDTAMYLCATSRDLGASGELFFGEGSRLTVL.

This clonotype appeared many times. The V and J genes are TRBV6-4 and TRBJ2-7, with D possibly TRBD1 on 6 matching bases. CDR3 size: 20 residues. Looked up from germline, CDR1 is MRHNA and CDR2 is SNTAGT. The V end lost 4 bases, the J end lost 0 bases, and 28 bases lay between the germline ends. CDR3 in DNA: TGTGCCAGCAGTGCACCTGCCTGGGACATTTGGACTGTTCACTCCTACGAGCAGTACTTC. Its translation is CASSAPAWDIWTVHSYEQYF.

The table lists this clonotype with many counts. CDR3 DNA: TGTGCCAGCAGTTCCATTACAGGGGTCTATGGCTACACCTTC. Its translation is CASSSITGVYGYTF. The chain recombines TRBV28 with TRBJ1-2, with TRBD1 matching over 7 bases. V shed 4 bases and J 4 bases; nucleotides not matched to a gene: 6. CDR3 size: 14 residues. Germline V gene lookup returns CDR1 MDHEN and CDR2 SYDVKM.

The sample holds many counts of this clonotype. V usage is TRBV12-3 or TRBV12-4 and J usage is TRBJ1-1, with D perhaps TRBD1 (6 bases). The length of the CDR3 is 14 residues. V was shortened by 5 bases and J by 1 base, with 11 bases between the two germline ends. The CDR3 coding sequence is TGTGCCAGCAGTAGACAGGATACGAACACTGAAGCTTTCTTT. Protein product: CASSRQDTNTEAFF.